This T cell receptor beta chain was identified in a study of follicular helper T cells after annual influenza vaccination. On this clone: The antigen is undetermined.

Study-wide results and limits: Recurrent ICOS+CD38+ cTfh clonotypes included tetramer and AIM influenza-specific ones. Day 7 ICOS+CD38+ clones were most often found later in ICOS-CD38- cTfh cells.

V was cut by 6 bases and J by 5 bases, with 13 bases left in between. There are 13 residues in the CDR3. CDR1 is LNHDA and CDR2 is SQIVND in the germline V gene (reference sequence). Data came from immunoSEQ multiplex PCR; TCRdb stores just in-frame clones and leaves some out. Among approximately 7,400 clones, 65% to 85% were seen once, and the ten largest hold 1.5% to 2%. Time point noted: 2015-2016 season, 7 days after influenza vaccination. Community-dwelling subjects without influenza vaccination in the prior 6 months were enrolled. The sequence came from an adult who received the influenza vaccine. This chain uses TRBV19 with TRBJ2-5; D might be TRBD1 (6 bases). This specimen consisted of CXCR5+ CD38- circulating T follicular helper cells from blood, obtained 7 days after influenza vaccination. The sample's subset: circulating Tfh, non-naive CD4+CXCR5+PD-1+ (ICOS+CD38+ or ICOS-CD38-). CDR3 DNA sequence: TGTGCCAGTAGCATTACAACAGGGGAGACCCAGTACTTC. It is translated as CASSITTGETQYF.